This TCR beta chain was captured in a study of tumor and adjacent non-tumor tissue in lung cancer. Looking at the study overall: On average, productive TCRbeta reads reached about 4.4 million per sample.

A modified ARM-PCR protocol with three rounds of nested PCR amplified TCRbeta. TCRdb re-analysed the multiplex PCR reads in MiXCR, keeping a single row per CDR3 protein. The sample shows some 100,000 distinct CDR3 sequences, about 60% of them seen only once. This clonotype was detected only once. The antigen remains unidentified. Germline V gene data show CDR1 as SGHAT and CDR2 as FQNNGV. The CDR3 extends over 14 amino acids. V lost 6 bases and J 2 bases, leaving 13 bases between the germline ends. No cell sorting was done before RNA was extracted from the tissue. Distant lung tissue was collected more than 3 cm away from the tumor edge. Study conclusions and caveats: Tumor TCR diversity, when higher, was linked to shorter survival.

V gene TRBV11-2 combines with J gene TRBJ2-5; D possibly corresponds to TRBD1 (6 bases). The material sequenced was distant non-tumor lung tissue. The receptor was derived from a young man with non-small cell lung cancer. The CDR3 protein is CASSRPQGQETQYF. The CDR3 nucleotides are TGTGCCAGCAGTCGCCCGCAGGGGCAAGAGACCCAGTACTTC.